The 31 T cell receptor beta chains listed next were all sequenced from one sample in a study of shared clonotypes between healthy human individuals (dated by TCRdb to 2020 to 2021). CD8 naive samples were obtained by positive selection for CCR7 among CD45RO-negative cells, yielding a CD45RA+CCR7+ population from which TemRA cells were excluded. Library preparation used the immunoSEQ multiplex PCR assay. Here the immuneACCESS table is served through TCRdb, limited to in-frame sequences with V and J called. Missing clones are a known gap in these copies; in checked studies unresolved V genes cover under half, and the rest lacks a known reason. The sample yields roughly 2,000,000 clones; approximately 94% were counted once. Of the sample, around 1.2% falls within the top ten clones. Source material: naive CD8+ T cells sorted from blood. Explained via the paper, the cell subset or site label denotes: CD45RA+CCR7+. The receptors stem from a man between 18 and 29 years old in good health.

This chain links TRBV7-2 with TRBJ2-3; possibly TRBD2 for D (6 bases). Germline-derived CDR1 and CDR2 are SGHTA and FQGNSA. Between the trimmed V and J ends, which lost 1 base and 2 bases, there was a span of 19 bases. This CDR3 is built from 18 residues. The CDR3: CASSLGFGAGKDTDTQYF. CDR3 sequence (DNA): TGTGCCAGCAGCTTAGGATTCGGGGCGGGGAAAGACACAGATACGCAGTATTTT.

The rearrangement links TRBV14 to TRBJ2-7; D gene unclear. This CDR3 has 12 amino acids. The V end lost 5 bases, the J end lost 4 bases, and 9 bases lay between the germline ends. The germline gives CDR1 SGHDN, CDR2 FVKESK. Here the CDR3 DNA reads TGTGCCAGCAGCTGGACCTTTTACGAGCAGTACTTC. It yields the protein CASSWTFYEQYF.

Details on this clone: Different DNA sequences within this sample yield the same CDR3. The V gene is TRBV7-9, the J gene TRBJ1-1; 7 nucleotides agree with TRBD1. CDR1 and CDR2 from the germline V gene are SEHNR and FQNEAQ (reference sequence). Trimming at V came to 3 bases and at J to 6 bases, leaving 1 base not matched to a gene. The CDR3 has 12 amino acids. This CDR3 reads CASSFGQAEAFF. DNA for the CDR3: TGTGCCAGCAGCTTTGGACAGGCTGAAGCTTTCTTT.

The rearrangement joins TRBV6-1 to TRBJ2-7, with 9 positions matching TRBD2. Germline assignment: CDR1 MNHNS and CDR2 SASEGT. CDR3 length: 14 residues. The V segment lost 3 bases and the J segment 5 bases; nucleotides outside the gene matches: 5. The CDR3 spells CASSETSGGDEQYF. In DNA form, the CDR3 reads TGTGCCAGCAGTGAGACTAGCGGAGGGGACGAGCAGTACTTC.

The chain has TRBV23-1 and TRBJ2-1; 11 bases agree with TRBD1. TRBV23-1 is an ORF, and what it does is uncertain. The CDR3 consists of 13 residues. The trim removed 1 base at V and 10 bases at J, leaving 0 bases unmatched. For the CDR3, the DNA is TGCGCCAGCAGTCAATGGACAGGGGGCGAGCAGTTCTTC. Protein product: CASSQWTGGEQFF.

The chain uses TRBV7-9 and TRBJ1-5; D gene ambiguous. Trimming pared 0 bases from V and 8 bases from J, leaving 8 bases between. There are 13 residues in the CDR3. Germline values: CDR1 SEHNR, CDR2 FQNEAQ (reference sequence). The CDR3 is CASSLAGWEPQHF. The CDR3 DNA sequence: TGTGCCAGCAGCTTAGCGGGCTGGGAGCCCCAGCATTTT.

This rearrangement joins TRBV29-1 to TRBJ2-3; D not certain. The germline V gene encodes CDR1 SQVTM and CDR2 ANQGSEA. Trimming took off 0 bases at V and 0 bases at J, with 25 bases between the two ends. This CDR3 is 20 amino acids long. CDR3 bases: TGCAGCGTTGAAGATAATCAGGAGAGGCCCGGACGATCTAGCACAGATACGCAGTATTTT. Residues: CSVEDNQERPGRSSTDTQYF.

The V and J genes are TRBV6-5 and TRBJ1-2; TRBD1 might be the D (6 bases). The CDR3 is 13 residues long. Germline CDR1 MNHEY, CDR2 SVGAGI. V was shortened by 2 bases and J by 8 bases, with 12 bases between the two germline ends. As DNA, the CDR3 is TGTGCCAGCAGTTACGCACAGGGCGGGGGCTACACCTTC. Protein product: CASSYAQGGGYTF.

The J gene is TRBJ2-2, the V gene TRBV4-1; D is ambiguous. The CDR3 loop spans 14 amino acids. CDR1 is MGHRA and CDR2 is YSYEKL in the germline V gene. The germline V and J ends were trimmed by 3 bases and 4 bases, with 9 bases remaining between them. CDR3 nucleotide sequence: TGCGCCAGCAGCCACCATGAGAGCACCGGGGAGCTGTTTTTT. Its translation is CASSHHESTGELFF.

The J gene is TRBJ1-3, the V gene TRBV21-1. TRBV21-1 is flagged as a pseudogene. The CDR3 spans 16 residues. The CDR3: CASSKARRDSGNTIYF. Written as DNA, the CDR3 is TGTGCCAGCAGCAAAGCTCGACGAGACTCTGGAAACACCATATATTTT.

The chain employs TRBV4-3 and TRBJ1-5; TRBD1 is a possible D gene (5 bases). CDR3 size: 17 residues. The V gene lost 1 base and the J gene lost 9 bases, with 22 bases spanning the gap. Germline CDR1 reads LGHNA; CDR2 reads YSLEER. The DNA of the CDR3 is TGCGCCAGCAGCCAAGCCCGAGGATCTGGGGCCCGGGGGCCCCAGCATTTT. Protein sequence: CASSQARGSGARGPQHF.

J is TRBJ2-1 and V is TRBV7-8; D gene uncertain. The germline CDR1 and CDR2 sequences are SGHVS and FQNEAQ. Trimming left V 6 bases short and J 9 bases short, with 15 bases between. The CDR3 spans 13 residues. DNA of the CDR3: TGTGCCAGCAGGTTACTCCCACGTGCTGAGCAGTTCTTC. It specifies CASRLLPRAEQFF.

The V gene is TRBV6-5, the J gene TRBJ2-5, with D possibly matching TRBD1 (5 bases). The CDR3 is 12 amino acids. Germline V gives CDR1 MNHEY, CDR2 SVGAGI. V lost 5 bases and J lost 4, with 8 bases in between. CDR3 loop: CASSQGPETQYF. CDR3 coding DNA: TGTGCCAGCAGTCAGGGTCCAGAGACCCAGTACTTC.

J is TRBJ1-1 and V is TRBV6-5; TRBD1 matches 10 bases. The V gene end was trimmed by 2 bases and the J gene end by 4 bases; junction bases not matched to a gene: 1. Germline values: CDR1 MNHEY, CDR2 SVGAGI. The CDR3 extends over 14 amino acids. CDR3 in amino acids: CASSYRDRGTEAFF. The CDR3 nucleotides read TGTGCCAGCAGTTACAGGGACAGGGGCACTGAAGCTTTCTTT.

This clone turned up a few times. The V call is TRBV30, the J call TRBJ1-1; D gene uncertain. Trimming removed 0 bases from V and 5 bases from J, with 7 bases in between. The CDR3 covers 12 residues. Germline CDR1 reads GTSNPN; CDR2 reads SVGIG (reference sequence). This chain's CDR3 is CAWSVLRTEAFF. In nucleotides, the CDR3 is TGTGCCTGGAGTGTACTCAGGACTGAAGCTTTCTTT.

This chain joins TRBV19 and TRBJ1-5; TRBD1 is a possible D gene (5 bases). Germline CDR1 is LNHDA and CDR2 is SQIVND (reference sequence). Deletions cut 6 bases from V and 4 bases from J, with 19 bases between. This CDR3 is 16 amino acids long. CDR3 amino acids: CASRLRGDPQNQPQHF. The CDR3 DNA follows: TGTGCCAGTAGGCTGCGCGGGGACCCACAAAATCAGCCCCAGCATTTT.

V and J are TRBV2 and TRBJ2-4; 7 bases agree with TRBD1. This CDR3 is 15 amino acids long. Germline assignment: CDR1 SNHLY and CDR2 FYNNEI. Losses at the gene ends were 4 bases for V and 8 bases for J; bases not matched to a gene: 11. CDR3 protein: CASSARAGGSDIQYF. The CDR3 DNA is TGTGCCAGCAGTGCGAGGGCAGGGGGATCGGACATTCAGTACTTC.

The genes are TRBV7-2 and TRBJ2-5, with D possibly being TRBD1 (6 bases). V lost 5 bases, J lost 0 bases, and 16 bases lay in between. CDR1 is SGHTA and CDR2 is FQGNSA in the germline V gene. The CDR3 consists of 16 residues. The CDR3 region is CASSDPLDSYQETQYF. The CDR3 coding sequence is TGTGCCAGCAGCGACCCTTTGGACAGCTACCAAGAGACCCAGTACTTC.

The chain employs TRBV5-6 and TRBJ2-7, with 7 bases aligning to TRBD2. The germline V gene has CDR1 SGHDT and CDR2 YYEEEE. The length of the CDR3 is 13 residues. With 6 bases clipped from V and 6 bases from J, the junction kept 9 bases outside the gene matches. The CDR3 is CASTFGTNGEQYF. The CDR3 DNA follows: TGTGCCAGCACCTTCGGGACTAACGGCGAGCAGTACTTC.

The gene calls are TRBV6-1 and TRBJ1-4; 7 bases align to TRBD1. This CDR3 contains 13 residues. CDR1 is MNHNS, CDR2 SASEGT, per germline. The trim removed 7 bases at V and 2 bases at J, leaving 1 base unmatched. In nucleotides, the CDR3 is TGTGCCAGCAAACAGGGGACTAATGAAAAACTGTTTTTT. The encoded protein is CASKQGTNEKLFF.

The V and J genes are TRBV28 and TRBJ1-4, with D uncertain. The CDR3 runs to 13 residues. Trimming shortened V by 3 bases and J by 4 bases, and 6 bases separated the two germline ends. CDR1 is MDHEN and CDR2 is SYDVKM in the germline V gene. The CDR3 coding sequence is TGTGCCAGCAGTTTGTGGGGTAATGAAAAACTGTTTTTT. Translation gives CASSLWGNEKLFF.

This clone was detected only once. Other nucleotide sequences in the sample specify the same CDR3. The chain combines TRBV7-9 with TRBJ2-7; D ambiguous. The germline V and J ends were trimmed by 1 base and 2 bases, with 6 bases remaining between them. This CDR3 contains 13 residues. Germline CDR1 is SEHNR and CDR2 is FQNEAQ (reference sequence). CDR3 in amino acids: CASSLGDTYEQYF. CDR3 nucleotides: TGTGCCAGCAGCTTAGGGGATACCTACGAGCAGTACTTC.

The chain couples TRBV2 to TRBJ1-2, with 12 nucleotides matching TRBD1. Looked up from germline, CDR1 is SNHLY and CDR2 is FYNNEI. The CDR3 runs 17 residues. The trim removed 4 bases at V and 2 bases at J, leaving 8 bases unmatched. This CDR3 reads CASSARDRGPGNYGYTF. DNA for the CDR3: TGTGCCAGCAGTGCTCGGGACAGGGGGCCCGGAAACTATGGCTACACCTTC.

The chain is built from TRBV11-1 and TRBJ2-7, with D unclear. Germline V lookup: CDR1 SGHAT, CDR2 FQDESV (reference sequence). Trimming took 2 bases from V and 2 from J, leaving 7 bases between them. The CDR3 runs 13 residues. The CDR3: CASSLSGPYEQYF. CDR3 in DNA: TGTGCCAGCAGCTTATCGGGCCCCTACGAGCAGTACTTC.

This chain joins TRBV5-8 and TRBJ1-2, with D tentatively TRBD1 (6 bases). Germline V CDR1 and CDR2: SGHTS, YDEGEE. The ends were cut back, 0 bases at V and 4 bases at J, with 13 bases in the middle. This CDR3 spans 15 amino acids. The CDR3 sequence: CASSLGTGSSYGYTF. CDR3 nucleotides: TGTGCCAGCAGCTTGGGAACAGGGTCTAGCTATGGCTACACCTTC.

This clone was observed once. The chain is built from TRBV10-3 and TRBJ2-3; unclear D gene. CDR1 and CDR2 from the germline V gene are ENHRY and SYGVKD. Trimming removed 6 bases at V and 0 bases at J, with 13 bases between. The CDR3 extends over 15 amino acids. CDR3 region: CAISLGGSSTDTQYF. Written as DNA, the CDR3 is TGTGCCATCAGCCTGGGTGGCAGTAGCACAGATACGCAGTATTTT.

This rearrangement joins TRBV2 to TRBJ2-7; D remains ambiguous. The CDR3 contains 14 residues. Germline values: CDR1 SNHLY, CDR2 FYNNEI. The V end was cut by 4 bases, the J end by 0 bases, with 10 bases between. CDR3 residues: CASSVGRISYEQYF. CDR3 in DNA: TGTGCCAGCAGTGTCGGAAGAATCTCCTACGAGCAGTACTTC.

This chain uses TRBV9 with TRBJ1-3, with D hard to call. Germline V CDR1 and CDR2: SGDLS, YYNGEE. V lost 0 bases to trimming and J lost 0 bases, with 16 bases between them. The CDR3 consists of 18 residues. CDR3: CASSVGSQPALSGNTIYF. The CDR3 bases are TGTGCCAGCAGCGTAGGCTCGCAGCCAGCACTCTCTGGAAACACCATATATTTT.

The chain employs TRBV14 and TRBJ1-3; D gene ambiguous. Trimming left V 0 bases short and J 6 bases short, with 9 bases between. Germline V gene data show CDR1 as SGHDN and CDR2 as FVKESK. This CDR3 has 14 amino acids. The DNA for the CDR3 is TGTGCCAGCAGCCAAGATGGGCTGGAAAACACCATATATTTT. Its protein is CASSQDGLENTIYF.

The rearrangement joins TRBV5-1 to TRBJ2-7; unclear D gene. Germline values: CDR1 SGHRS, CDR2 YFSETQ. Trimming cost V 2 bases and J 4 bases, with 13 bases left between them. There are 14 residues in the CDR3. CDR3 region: CASSFAPNDYEQYF. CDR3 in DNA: TGCGCCAGCAGCTTTGCACCTAATGATTACGAGCAGTACTTC.

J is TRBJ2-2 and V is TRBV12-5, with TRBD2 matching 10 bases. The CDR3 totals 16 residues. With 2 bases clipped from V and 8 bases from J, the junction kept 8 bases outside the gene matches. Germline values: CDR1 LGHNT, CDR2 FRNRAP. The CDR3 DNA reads TGTGCTAGTGGTTTGTGGCTAGCGGGAGTTTTAGGGGAGCTGTTTTTT. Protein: CASGLWLAGVLGELFF.